This section outlines one T cell receptor (beta chain) sequence together with its context. Before vaccination, two weeks after the third vaccination, and at progression, PBMC were collected. These data are taken from a study of glioma-infiltrating T cells after dendritic cell vaccination. Turning to the study itself: Patients received autologous tumor lysate-pulsed dendritic cell vaccination between the early 2000s and the early 2010s.

The CDR3 spans 21 residues. Input was roughly 2.2 ug genomic DNA, or all available if less. The PCR used 60 V beta and 13 J beta primers. The data were produced by immunoSEQ multiplex PCR, yet TCRdb's version contains in-frame clones alone and is incomplete. The table has about 82,000 clones, 70% to 90% seen once. The source of this sequence is a human donor with glioblastoma. The chain recombines TRBV21-1 with TRBJ2-1; the table's TRBD2 call for D was not verified on the DNA. TRBV21-1 is flagged as a pseudogene. Sequenced material: blood, taken before dendritic cell vaccination. DNA for the CDR3: TGTGCCAGCAGCAAACAGGGGACTAGCGGGAGTATCACGGCGTCCTACAATGAGCAGTTCTTC. Protein sequence: CASSKQGTSGSITASYNEQFF.